The 7 T cell receptor beta chains given below trace back to one sample, sequenced in a study of T cell repertoires in cytomegalovirus infection. Via MiXCR, TCRdb re-called the reads, giving one row per CDR3 protein. The sample has 130,000 or so distinct CDR3 sequences, 5.5% to 7% seen once. Sequenced sample: PBMCs. The receptors shown here come from a human donor in good health (CMV status not recorded). Some clones in this sample may be carry-over from other donors' samples.

This clonotype showed up many times. The rearrangement links TRBV7-2 to TRBJ1-1, with 9 bases that match TRBD1. Trimming cost V 2 bases and J 4 bases; bases outside gene matches: 20. The CDR3 is 20 residues long. Germline-derived CDR1 and CDR2 are SGHTA and FQGNSA. The CDR3 nucleotides read TGTGCCAGCAGCTTAATCTTTAGGACAGGGGTTCTGACTCGTGGCACTGAAGCTTTCTTT. Translating gives CASSLIFRTGVLTRGTEAFF.

This clonotype was detected many times. The DNA of the CDR3 is TGCAGTGCTAGAGATAGAGGACAGGGTAGTCGAGAGACCCAGTACTTC. Its translation is CSARDRGQGSRETQYF. The J gene is TRBJ2-5, the V gene TRBV20-1; 8 bases match TRBD1. Germline loops: CDR1 DFQATT, CDR2 SNEGSKA (reference sequence). Unmatched junction bases numbered 10, after V lost 0 bases and J lost 4 bases. The CDR3 length is 16 residues.

This clonotype was detected only a few times. The chain has TRBV6-5 and TRBJ1-2; the D gene is possibly TRBD1 (5 bases). V shed 5 bases and J shed 4 bases, with 11 bases lying between them. Germline V gene sequence: CDR1 MNHEY, CDR2 SVGAGI. The CDR3 has 13 residues. CDR3 sequence (DNA): TGTGCCAGCAGTACAGGAATTACCTATGGCTACACCTTC. Residues: CASSTGITYGYTF.

This clonotype was detected many times. This chain links TRBV7-7 with TRBJ1-1, with D maybe TRBD1 (5 bases). CDR1 and CDR2 (germline): SSHAT, FNYEAQ (reference sequence). The CDR3 has 11 residues. V lost 5 bases, J lost 8 bases, and 9 bases lay in between. The CDR3 is CASSPRGEAFF. DNA of the CDR3: TGTGCCAGCAGCCCCCGGGGGGAAGCTTTCTTT.

In its sample, this clonotype was seen many times. This sequence joins TRBV2 and TRBJ1-1; tentative D call: TRBD1 (6 bases). Germline V lookup: CDR1 SNHLY, CDR2 FYNNEI. Trimming removed 6 bases from V and 1 base from J, with 12 bases in between. The CDR3 contains 14 residues. The CDR3, as DNA: TGTGCCAGCAGAACCACAGGGACGAACACTGAAGCTTTCTTT. Its protein product is CASRTTGTNTEAFF.

There are many counts of this clonotype. V is TRBV7-2 and J is TRBJ1-2; D possibly corresponds to TRBD1 (5 bases). V was trimmed by 0 bases and J by 0 bases, leaving 14 bases between them. CDR3 length: 17 residues. CDR1 and CDR2 (germline): SGHTA, FQGNSA. DNA for the CDR3: TGTGCCAGCAGCTTAGCGGGAAGGGGCAGGACTAACTATGGCTACACCTTC. Translating it yields CASSLAGRGRTNYGYTF.

This clonotype has a count of ten or more. The chain is built from TRBV7-8 and TRBJ2-5; no firm D call. Trimming removed 4 bases from V and 2 bases from J, with 5 bases in between. The CDR3 is made up of 12 amino acids. The germline V gene has CDR1 SGHVS and CDR2 FQNEAQ. The CDR3 region is CASSSSQETQYF. The DNA of the CDR3 is TGTGCCAGCAGCTCCTCACAAGAGACCCAGTACTTC.